Shown below are 9 T cell receptor beta chains from a single sample sequenced in a study of T cell changes during pregnancy in multiple sclerosis. Assay: immunoSEQ multiplex PCR; the TCRdb copy retains only in-frame clones and omits some. The sample has around 33,000 clones, over 85% seen once; the top ten hold roughly 4%. The sample in question was CD8+ T cells from peripheral blood mononuclear cells, obtained in the third trimester of pregnancy. The receptors were sampled from a female donor with multiple sclerosis, enrolled in a pregnancy study.

The chain is built from TRBV5-4 and TRBJ2-7; 8 bases are shared with TRBD1. The ends lost 5 bases at V and 1 base at J; junction bases unmatched: 2. The CDR3 sequence is 13 residues long. Looked up from germline, CDR1 is SGHNT and CDR2 is YYREEE (reference sequence). CDR3 bases: TGTGCCAGCAGGGACAGGGCGTCCTACGAGCAGTACTTC. It translates to CASRDRASYEQYF.

The V gene is TRBV4-1, the J gene TRBJ1-1, with D unresolved. Germline loops: CDR1 MGHRA, CDR2 YSYEKL. The V and J ends lost 2 bases and 1 base respectively, with 17 bases between them. This CDR3 contains 17 residues. CDR3 residues: CASSQFPLSTENTEAFF. The CDR3 DNA is TGCGCCAGCAGCCAATTCCCACTCTCTACCGAGAACACTGAAGCTTTCTTT.

The chain combines TRBV15 with TRBJ2-1, with TRBD1 matching over 8 bases. CDR1 is LNHNV, CDR2 YYDKDF, per germline (reference sequence). J was trimmed by 7 bases and V by 0 bases; bases with no gene match: 5. CDR3 length: 15 amino acids. For the CDR3, the DNA is TGTGCCACCAGCAGAGAGTATCAGGGGGCGAATGAGCAGTTCTTC. It codes for CATSREYQGANEQFF.

V gene TRBV6-5 combines with J gene TRBJ2-7; D possibly corresponds to TRBD1 (6 bases). Trimming stripped 6 bases from V and 5 bases from J, with 11 bases between. The germline V gene has CDR1 MNHEY and CDR2 SVGAGI. The CDR3 has 12 amino acids. CDR3 DNA: TGTGCCAGCAGAACAGGGCTCGACGAGCAGTACTTC. As protein: CASRTGLDEQYF.

The J gene is TRBJ1-2, the V gene TRBV7-2; TRBD1 is a possible D gene (5 bases). CDR1 is SGHTA, CDR2 FQGNSA, per germline. V was cut by 5 bases and J by 8 bases, with 18 bases left in between. The CDR3 contains 14 residues. Here the CDR3 DNA reads TGTGCCAGCAGCCCCGGGGGGGAGGTGTGGGGCTACACCTTC. Translated: CASSPGGEVWGYTF.

V is TRBV13 and J is TRBJ1-2; no definite D call. With 0 bases removed from V and 2 bases from J, the gap between germline ends came to 13 bases. Germline loops: CDR1 PRHDT, CDR2 FYEKMQ (reference sequence). CDR3 length equals 16 residues. The CDR3 loop reads CASSLGRGLGNYGYTF. DNA of the CDR3: TGTGCCAGCAGCTTAGGCCGCGGGTTGGGAAACTATGGCTACACCTTC.

The chain joins TRBV9 to TRBJ2-1, with 10 nucleotides matching TRBD2. The CDR3 runs to 14 residues. Germline V gene lookup returns CDR1 SGDLS and CDR2 YYNGEE. The V and J ends lost 3 bases and 5 bases, in that order; junction bases with no gene match: 2. Here the CDR3 DNA reads TGTGCCAGCAGCGGGACTAGCGGCCACAATGAGCAGTTCTTC. Translation gives CASSGTSGHNEQFF.

The CDR3 bases are TGTGCCAGCAGTTACGGGCAGGAGGTTGGCTACACCTTC. Translation: CASSYGQEVGYTF. The chain couples TRBV6-5 to TRBJ1-2; D remains ambiguous. Deletions cut 2 bases from V and 7 bases from J, with 11 bases between. The CDR3 spans 13 residues. Germline V lookup: CDR1 MNHEY, CDR2 SVGAGI.

The chain carries TRBV11-2 and TRBJ2-2, with D hard to call. The germline V gene encodes CDR1 SGHAT and CDR2 FQNNGV. The CDR3 has 14 amino acids. The V end lost 3 bases, the J end lost 1 base, and 6 bases lay between the germline ends. CDR3 loop: CASSFIRNTGELFF. The CDR3 coding sequence is TGTGCCAGCAGCTTTATCAGGAACACCGGGGAGCTGTTTTTT. The full variable domain, its missing parts supplied by reference TRBV11-2 and TRBJ2-2, is EAGVAQSPRYKIIEKRQSVAFWCNPISGHATLYWYQQILGQGPKLLIQFQNNGVVDDSQLPKDRFSAERLKGVDSTLKIQPAKLEDSAVYLCASSFIRNTGELFFGEGSRLTVL.